The 28 T cell receptor beta chains given below trace back to one sample, sequenced in a study of cytomegalovirus exposure and HLA in healthy donors. The PCR employed 60 Vbeta primers together with 13 Jbeta primers. Profiled with immunoSEQ multiplex PCR; TCRdb holds only in-frame clones, not every one. The sample consists of about 82,000 clones, approximately 79% of them appearing once. The source material was PBMCs. Receptor source: a human donor in good health.

This chain joins TRBV11-2 and TRBJ2-1; D uncertain. In germline, CDR1 is SGHAT, CDR2 FQNNGV. CDR3 length equals 13 residues. Trimming stripped 4 bases from V and 9 bases from J, with 13 bases between. The CDR3 nucleotides are TGTGCCAGCAGCTCCTTTGGCGGATTTGAGCAGTTCTTC. This codes for CASSSFGGFEQFF. The complete variable domain, with remaining parts taken from reference TRBV11-2 and TRBJ2-1, reads EAGVAQSPRYKIIEKRQSVAFWCNPISGHATLYWYQQILGQGPKLLIQFQNNGVVDDSQLPKDRFSAERLKGVDSTLKIQPAKLEDSAVYLCASSSFGGFEQFFGPGTRLTVL.

The chain carries TRBV27 and TRBJ2-1; TRBD2 matches 14 bases. The CDR3 runs 16 residues. Germline CDR1 MNHEY, CDR2 SMNVEV (reference sequence). The V segment lost 0 bases and the J segment 7 bases; nucleotides outside the gene matches: 2. CDR3 residues: CASSLSGLAGGNEQFF. CDR3 bases: TGTGCCAGCAGTTTATCCGGACTAGCGGGGGGAAATGAGCAGTTCTTC.

The chain recombines TRBV5-1 with TRBJ2-3, with TRBD2 matching over 8 bases. The CDR3 is 16 residues long. V gave up 0 bases and J gave up 1 base; unmatched junction bases: 4. The germline V gene has CDR1 SGHRS and CDR2 YFSETQ. CDR3 residues: CASSLAPAGGTDTQYF. CDR3 in DNA: TGCGCCAGCAGCTTGGCCCCAGCGGGGGGCACAGATACGCAGTATTTT. Supplemented by reference TRBV5-1 and TRBJ2-3, the full variable domain reads KAGVTQTPRYLIKTRGQQVTLSCSPISGHRSVSWYQQTPGQGLQFLFEYFSETQRNKGNFPGRFSGRQFSNSRSEMNVSTLELGDSALYLCASSLAPAGGTDTQYFGPGTRLTVL.

The chain couples TRBV5-1 to TRBJ2-1, with 15 positions matching TRBD2. Germline CDR1 reads SGHRS; CDR2 reads YFSETQ. CDR3 length: 18 amino acids. V dropped 1 base and J dropped 2; count of bases not matched to a gene: 4. CDR3 sequence: CASSLRRTSGGAYNEQFF. In nucleotides, the CDR3 is TGCGCCAGCAGCTTGCGCAGGACTAGCGGGGGGGCCTACAATGAGCAGTTCTTC. The whole variable domain, remainder taken from reference TRBV5-1 and TRBJ2-1, is KAGVTQTPRYLIKTRGQQVTLSCSPISGHRSVSWYQQTPGQGLQFLFEYFSETQRNKGNFPGRFSGRQFSNSRSEMNVSTLELGDSALYLCASSLRRTSGGAYNEQFFGPGTRLTVL.

This sequence joins TRBV6-5 and TRBJ2-5; 9 nucleotides agree with TRBD2. The DNA end is a closer match to TRBJ2-7, so the J assignment may be wrong. The CDR3 runs 15 residues. Per the germline V gene, CDR1 is MNHEY and CDR2 is SVGAGI. In DNA, the CDR3 is TGTGCCAGCAGTGCACCGGGACTAGCAAAGTACGAGCAGTACTTC. Its translation: CASSAPGLAKYEQYF.

The gene calls are TRBV5-5 and TRBJ2-5; 8 bases align to TRBD2. CDR3 length equals 14 residues. The ends lost 4 bases at V and 2 bases at J; junction bases unmatched: 4. Germline CDR1 SGHKS, CDR2 YYEKEE (reference sequence). The CDR3 bases are TGTGCCAGCAGCCCTGGGACTAGGCAAGAGACCCAGTACTTC. It translates to CASSPGTRQETQYF.

V usage is TRBV5-1 and J usage is TRBJ2-7; D is undetermined. The germline gives CDR1 SGHRS, CDR2 YFSETQ. This CDR3 has 17 amino acids. Trimming left V 3 bases short and J 2 bases short, with 21 bases between. CDR3: CASSSKTRHNLPYEQYF. The CDR3, as DNA: TGCGCCAGCAGCTCGAAGACCAGGCACAATTTACCCTACGAGCAGTACTTC.

The chain is built from TRBV25-1 and TRBJ2-7; TRBD1 aligns across 8 bases. Germline values: CDR1 MGHDK, CDR2 SYGVNS. With V trimmed by 1 base and J by 4 bases, 6 bases remained unmatched. The CDR3 is 15 residues long. As DNA, the CDR3 is TGTGCCAGCAGTGAATCGGACAGGGTGACATACGAGCAGTACTTC. This sequence encodes CASSESDRVTYEQYF.

The rearrangement links TRBV2 to TRBJ2-3, with D possibly matching TRBD1 (6 bases). The CDR3 runs 12 residues. The germline gives CDR1 SNHLY, CDR2 FYNNEI. The germline V and J ends were trimmed by 6 bases and 6 bases, with 10 bases remaining between them. The CDR3 coding sequence is TGTGCCAGCAGCCCCCAGGGGGATACGCAGTATTTT. Translated, it gives CASSPQGDTQYF.

The chain employs TRBV1 and TRBJ2-1; the DNA was not used to check the table's D call, TRBD2. TRBV1 is tagged as a pseudogene. This CDR3 has 16 amino acids. CDR3 protein: CTSSQKERASYNEQFF. The CDR3 coding sequence is TGCACCAGCAGCCAAAAGGAGCGGGCGTCATACAATGAGCAGTTCTTC.

V gene TRBV5-5 combines with J gene TRBJ2-1; possibly TRBD1 for D (6 bases). V was cut by 9 bases and J by 6 bases, with 13 bases left in between. Germline CDR1 SGHKS, CDR2 YYEKEE (reference sequence). This CDR3 is 12 amino acids long. As DNA, the CDR3 is TGTGCCACCCGACAGGCCGCCAATGAGCAGTTCTTC. It is translated as CATRQAANEQFF.

DNA for the CDR3: TGTGCCAGCTCCGAGTCGGGACAGGCAGTAAACACCATATATTTT. This sequence encodes CASSESGQAVNTIYF. This chain uses TRBV9 with TRBJ1-3; TRBD1 matches 8 bases. The V and J ends lost 7 bases and 6 bases, in that order; junction bases with no gene match: 12. Germline CDR1 and CDR2: SGDLS and YYNGEE. This CDR3 comprises 15 residues.

The chain has TRBV10-3 and TRBJ1-5; 7 nucleotides line up with TRBD1. CDR3 length equals 15 residues. CDR1 and CDR2 (germline): ENHRY, SYGVKD. V lost 4 bases to trimming and J lost 4 bases; unmatched junction nucleotides: 7. The CDR3 coding sequence is TGTGCCATCAGTGGACGACAGGGTTGGAATCAGCCCCAGCATTTT. This translates into CAISGRQGWNQPQHF.

The chain has TRBV6-4 and TRBJ2-3, with 9 bases that match TRBD2. Germline V gene data show CDR1 as MRHNA and CDR2 as SNTAGT. After removal of 0 bases from V and 5 bases from J, the junction contained 3 bases not matched to a gene. CDR3 length equals 15 residues. This CDR3 is CASSDSGAGGDTQYF. As DNA, the CDR3 is TGTGCCAGCAGTGACTCGGGAGCGGGGGGAGATACGCAGTATTTT.

This chain joins TRBV6-6 and TRBJ1-5; 7 bases are a match to TRBD1. The germline V gene encodes CDR1 MNHNY and CDR2 SVGAGI (reference sequence). V trimming: 5 bases; J trimming: 7 bases; junction bases outside the gene matches: 5. This CDR3 has 13 amino acids. Here the CDR3 reads CASSVRGRQPQHF. CDR3 in DNA: TGTGCCAGCAGTGTCAGGGGGAGACAGCCCCAGCATTTT.

This clone occurred once. The rearrangement joins TRBV5-6 to TRBJ1-2; D is unclear. Trimming pared 0 bases from V and 7 bases from J, leaving 13 bases between. The CDR3 sequence is 14 residues long. CDR1 and CDR2 from the germline V gene are SGHDT and YYEEEE. DNA for the CDR3: TGTGCCAGCAGCTTGGGACAACAAGCTGGTGGCTACACCTTC. Amino acid sequence: CASSLGQQAGGYTF.

CDR3 nucleotides: TGTGCCAGCAGCCCGCGGGGACTAGCGGGGACTAATGAGCAGTTCTTC. Encoded protein: CASSPRGLAGTNEQFF. The genes are TRBV5-4 and TRBJ2-1; 13 positions match TRBD2. The length of the CDR3 is 16 residues. Per the germline V gene, CDR1 is SGHNT and CDR2 is YYREEE (reference sequence). The ends lost 4 bases at V and 7 bases at J; junction bases unmatched: 8.

The chain carries TRBV19 and TRBJ2-7, with no clear D. V shed 3 bases and J shed 1 base, with 13 bases lying between them. CDR3 length equals 15 residues. The germline CDR1 and CDR2 sequences are LNHDA and SQIVND (reference sequence). CDR3 amino acids: CASSIAPPGSYEQYF. CDR3 in DNA: TGTGCCAGTAGTATCGCCCCTCCAGGTTCCTACGAGCAGTACTTC. Filled out from reference TRBV19 and TRBJ2-7, the complete variable domain reads DGGITQSPKYLFRKEGQNVTLSCEQNLNHDAMYWYRQDPGQGLRLIYYSQIVNDFQKGDIAEGYSVSREKKESFPLTVTSAQKNPTAFYLCASSIAPPGSYEQYFGPGTRLTVT.

This chain uses TRBV12-5 with TRBJ2-7; a weak D match, TRBD1 (6 bases). This CDR3 spans 13 amino acids. Trimming removed 0 bases at V and 12 bases at J, with 15 bases between. CDR1 is LGHNT, CDR2 FRNRAP, per germline. The CDR3 protein is CASGLVDRTKVYF. The CDR3 DNA sequence: TGTGCTAGTGGTTTGGTCGACAGGACGAAGGTGTACTTC.

This rearrangement joins TRBV11-2 to TRBJ2-7, with D possibly being TRBD2 (5 bases). Trimming took off 1 base at V and 0 bases at J, with 10 bases between the two ends. CDR1 and CDR2 (germline): SGHAT, FQNNGV. The CDR3 spans 15 residues. The CDR3 coding sequence is TGTGCCAGCAGCTTAGTTACGGGGTTCTCCTACGAGCAGTACTTC. Encoded protein: CASSLVTGFSYEQYF.

This chain uses TRBV11-2 with TRBJ2-7; the match to TRBD1 covers 11 bases. Trimming cost V 6 bases and J 3 bases; bases outside gene matches: 7. This CDR3 contains 15 residues. Per germline, CDR1 SGHAT and CDR2 FQNNGV. The CDR3 region has the DNA TGTGCCAGCAGTCGGGGGACAGGGGGTGTCTACGAGCAGTACTTC. It is translated as CASSRGTGGVYEQYF.

The rearrangement joins TRBV28 to TRBJ1-1; 7 bases align to TRBD1. The CDR3 has 12 amino acids. In germline, CDR1 is MDHEN, CDR2 SYDVKM. Unmatched junction bases numbered 5, after V lost 4 bases and J lost 9 bases. The CDR3 nucleotides are TGTGCCAGCAGTTCCAGGACAGGCAAAGCTTTCTTT. It specifies CASSSRTGKAFF.

This clone appeared a few times. V and J are TRBV6-5 and TRBJ1-1; the D is unclear. The CDR3 has 15 residues. Germline V gene data show CDR1 as MNHEY and CDR2 as SVGAGI. Trimming took 0 bases from V and 4 from J, leaving 12 bases between them. The DNA for the CDR3 is TGTGCCAGCAGTTACTCGCGGGGATCAGGCACTGAAGCTTTCTTT. Protein product: CASSYSRGSGTEAFF.

The V and J genes are TRBV18 and TRBJ1-4; D possibly corresponds to TRBD1 (6 bases). The CDR3 extends over 16 amino acids. Looked up from germline, CDR1 is KGHSH and CDR2 is LQKENI. V lost 5 bases and J lost 4, with 17 bases in between. CDR3 bases: TGTGCCAGCTCAGCACTAGCAGGGGTCATTAATGAAAAACTGTTTTTT. Encoded protein: CASSALAGVINEKLFF.

V and J are TRBV4-1 and TRBJ1-2; D is undetermined. This CDR3 contains 13 residues. Germline values: CDR1 MGHRA, CDR2 YSYEKL. V dropped 6 bases and J dropped 0 bases, with 8 bases sitting between them. DNA for the CDR3: TGCGCCAGCAGAGGAGGGTCTAACTATGGCTACACCTTC. Translated, it gives CASRGGSNYGYTF.

The rearrangement links TRBV12-5 to TRBJ2-2; D is unclear. Per the germline V gene, CDR1 is LGHNT and CDR2 is FRNRAP. The CDR3 contains 15 residues. Trimming cost V 0 bases and J 5 bases, with 10 bases left between them. The CDR3 DNA reads TGTGCTAGTGGTTTGGTATCTGCGAGGACCGGGGAGCTGTTTTTT. Encoded protein: CASGLVSARTGELFF.

The chain links TRBV18 to TRBJ2-7, with D tentatively TRBD2 (6 bases). Between the trimmed V and J ends, which lost 6 bases and 2 bases, there was a span of 23 bases. Germline V gene sequence: CDR1 KGHSH, CDR2 LQKENI. The CDR3 runs to 17 residues. DNA of the CDR3: TGTGCCAGCTCGCCTACCGGAACTAGCCCTCCCACCTACGAGCAGTACTTC. Its protein product is CASSPTGTSPPTYEQYF.

The V gene is TRBV29-1, the J gene TRBJ1-2; tentatively, D is TRBD1 (5 bases). Trimming took off 4 bases at V and 5 bases at J, with 17 bases between the two ends. CDR3 length: 14 residues. Germline V lookup: CDR1 SQVTM, CDR2 ANQGSEA. CDR3 region: CSVGGLQGQYGYTF. DNA of the CDR3: TGCAGCGTTGGGGGTTTGCAGGGCCAATATGGCTACACCTTC.